This T cell receptor beta chain was identified in a study of T cell responses to AZD1222 COVID-19 vaccine. General observations from the study: Only a handful of people who got AZD1222 tested seropositive at baseline. Vaccine-associated CD4 TCRs ranged over spike, dominating at 160-218 and 743-854.

Method: immunoSEQ multiplex PCR; TCRdb's copy keeps in-frame clones and lacks some. The sample consists of some 180,000 clones, around 90% of them appearing once. Comments on this clone: Its antigen is as yet unknown.

In germline, CDR1 is SEHNR, CDR2 FQNEAQ (reference sequence). The V gene lost 5 bases and the J gene lost 4 bases, with 14 bases spanning the gap. There are 15 residues in the CDR3. The source of this sequence is an adult who received the AZD1222 COVID-19 vaccine. Here the sequenced sample was peripheral blood, taken 28 days after the second AZD1222 dose. The chain couples TRBV7-9 to TRBJ2-2; no clear D. Written as DNA, the CDR3 is TGTGCCAGCAGCCCCTATGACCCGGGCACCGGGGAGCTGTTTTTT. Translated: CASSPYDPGTGELFF. Together with reference TRBV7-9 and TRBJ2-2, the CDR3 gives the full variable domain: DTGVSQNPRHKITKRGQNVTFRCDPISEHNRLYWYRQTLGQGPEFLTYFQNEAQLEKSRLLSDRFSAERPKGSFSTLEIQRTEQGDSAMYLCASSPYDPGTGELFFGEGSRLTVL.